This section outlines one T cell receptor (beta chain) sequence together with its context. Its specificity is not known. The sample originates from a study of T cell responses to AZD1222 COVID-19 vaccine. Study-level results: The study found Spike-specific TCR breadth and depth rose after two AZD1222 doses. Seropositivity was recorded at baseline in only 6 or 7 AZD1222 recipients. Spike was spanned by vaccine-associated CD4 TCRs, which were dominant at 160-218 and 743-854.

V lost 4 bases, J lost 7 bases, and 2 bases stayed unmatched. The CDR3 sequence is 13 residues long. CDR1 is PRHDT, CDR2 FYEKMQ, per germline (reference sequence). Timing groups of about 4 and about 12 weeks for second doses were pooled. Profiled with immunoSEQ multiplex PCR; TCRdb holds only in-frame clones, not every one. The sample includes 65,000 to 85,000 clones, approximately 83% of them seen just once. The J gene is TRBJ2-1, the V gene TRBV13; TRBD1 matches at 9 bases. The origin of this receptor is an adult who received the AZD1222 COVID-19 vaccine. The sample was peripheral blood, taken 28 days after the second AZD1222 dose. In DNA form, the CDR3 reads TGTGCCAGCAGCTCCGACAGGGGGAATGAGCAGTTCTTC. It translates to CASSSDRGNEQFF.